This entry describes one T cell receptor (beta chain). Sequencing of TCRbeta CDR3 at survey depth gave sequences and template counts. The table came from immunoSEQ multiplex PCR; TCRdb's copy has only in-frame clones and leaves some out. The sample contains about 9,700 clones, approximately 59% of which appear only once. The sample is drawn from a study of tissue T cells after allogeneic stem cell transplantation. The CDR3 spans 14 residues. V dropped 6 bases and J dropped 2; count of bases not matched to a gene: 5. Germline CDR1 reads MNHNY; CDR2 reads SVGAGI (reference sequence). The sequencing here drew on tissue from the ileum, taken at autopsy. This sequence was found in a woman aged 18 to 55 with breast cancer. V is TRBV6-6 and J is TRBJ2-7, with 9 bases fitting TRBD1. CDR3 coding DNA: TGTGCCAGCAGGGATACAGGGGGCCCCTACGAGCAGTACTTC. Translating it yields CASRDTGGPYEQYF.